Here is one TCR beta chain with its context. No antigen is known for it. The same CDR3 also results from other DNA sequences found in this sample. This specimen comes from a study of shared clonotypes between healthy human individuals. Study-wide findings and caveats: Naive subsets tended to show greater estimated richness than memory subsets. The authors sampled blood alone, and tissue repertoires likely differ.

V lost 1 base, J lost 5 bases, and 2 bases lay in between. Germline V CDR1 and CDR2: GTSNPN, SVGIG (reference sequence). This CDR3 comprises 11 residues. Sorted-subset replicate PCR reactions contained approximately 190 ng DNA, corresponding to about 30,000 T cell genomes. TCRdb's copy holds only in-frame clones and misses some; the assay was immunoSEQ multiplex PCR. The top ten hold 0.36% of the sample, which has around 2.5 million clones, under 95% seen once. Donors were healthy HIV-negative adults without recent acute infections or vaccinations. Specimen: naive CD4+ T cells from PBMCs. Subset meaning: CD45RA+ positively selected. The V and J genes are TRBV30 and TRBJ2-2, with D unclear. The sequence came from a man younger than 30 in good health. Some clones in this sample may be carry-over from other donors' samples. The CDR3 loop reads CAWSDTGELFF. The DNA for the CDR3 is TGTGCCTGGAGTGATACCGGGGAGCTGTTTTTT. The variable domain in full, completed from reference TRBV30 and TRBJ2-2, reads SQTIHQWPATLVQPVGSPLSLECTVEGTSNPNLYWYRQAAGRGLQLLFYSVGIGQISSEVPQNLSASRPQDRQFILSSKKLLLSDSGFYLCAWSDTGELFFGEGSRLTVL.